This T cell receptor beta chain originates from a study of OX40 agonist ivuxolimab in advanced cancers. Regarding the study as a whole: At 0.1 to 3.0 mg/kg and by week 6, CD4+ and CD8+ T cells in the blood had expanded clonally. It was also the case that some nonresponders had low normalized T-cell clonal expansion. Compared with CD4+, CD8+ T cells on average had more expanded clones.

Clones were sequenced by immunoSEQ multiplex PCR, and TCRdb holds only the in-frame ones, with some missing. The sample carries about 95,000 clones, approximately 92% recorded once. The germline CDR1 and CDR2 sequences are SGHRS and YFSETQ. Trimming removed 4 bases from V and 2 bases from J; junction bases left unmatched: 4. This CDR3 has 15 residues. Baseline was the first blood sampling point, followed by cycle 4 day 1 and cycle 7 day 1. A word on this clone: Its antigen remains unidentified.

This chain joins TRBV5-1 and TRBJ2-3; TRBD2 matches 10 bases. The sample consisted of CD4+ or CD8+ T cells sorted from blood, taken in a trial of the OX40 agonist ivuxolimab. The sequence derives from an adult with an advanced solid tumor such as melanoma, head and neck, liver or kidney cancer. This CDR3 is CASSVTSGATDTQYF. In nucleotides, the CDR3 is TGCGCCAGCAGCGTTACTAGCGGGGCCACAGATACGCAGTATTTT.